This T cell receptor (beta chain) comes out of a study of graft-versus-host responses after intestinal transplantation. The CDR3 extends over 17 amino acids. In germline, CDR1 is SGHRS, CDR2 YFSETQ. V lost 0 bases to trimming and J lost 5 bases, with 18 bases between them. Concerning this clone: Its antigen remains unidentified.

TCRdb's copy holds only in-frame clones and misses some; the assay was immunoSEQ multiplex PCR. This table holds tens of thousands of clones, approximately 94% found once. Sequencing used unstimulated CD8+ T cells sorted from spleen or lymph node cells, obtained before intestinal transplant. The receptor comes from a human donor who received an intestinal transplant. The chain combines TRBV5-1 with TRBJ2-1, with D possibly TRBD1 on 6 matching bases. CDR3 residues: CASSLGQGVGANNEQFF. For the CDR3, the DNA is TGCGCCAGCAGCTTGGGCCAAGGGGTGGGGGCCAACAATGAGCAGTTCTTC. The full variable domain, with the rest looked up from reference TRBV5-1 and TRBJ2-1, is KAGVTQTPRYLIKTRGQQVTLSCSPISGHRSVSWYQQTPGQGLQFLFEYFSETQRNKGNFPGRFSGRQFSNSRSEMNVSTLELGDSALYLCASSLGQGVGANNEQFFGPGTRLTVL.